Each of the 16 T cell receptor beta chains below was sequenced from the same sample in a study of T cell responses to AZD1222 COVID-19 vaccine. The repertoire was sequenced with immunoSEQ multiplex PCR; TCRdb's copy has only in-frame clones and lacks some. The sample gives approximately 150,000 clones, roughly nine tenths of which show up once; around 1.7% is in the top ten. The sample in question was peripheral blood, obtained 28 days after the second AZD1222 dose. The receptors derive from an adult who received the AZD1222 COVID-19 vaccine.

The chain recombines TRBV21-1 with TRBJ1-1. TRBV21-1 is a pseudogene. This CDR3 region has 12 residues. CDR3 protein: CASSNGVSEAFF. The CDR3 nucleotides read TGTGCCAGCAGCAACGGGGTGTCTGAAGCTTTCTTT.

This rearrangement joins TRBV4-1 to TRBJ2-7; D perhaps matches TRBD1 (7 bases). V was clipped by 4 bases and J by 2 bases, with 12 bases between them. This CDR3 comprises 14 residues. Germline-derived CDR1 and CDR2 are MGHRA and YSYEKL. The CDR3 spells CASSPSRGAYEQYF. The CDR3 DNA sequence: TGCGCCAGCAGCCCTTCCAGGGGGGCCTACGAGCAGTACTTC.

This clone was seen more than once but under ten times. CDR3 region: CASSSIGLTEAFF. CDR3 nucleotides: TGTGCCAGCAGTTCCATAGGGCTCACTGAAGCTTTCTTT. The chain is built from TRBV28 and TRBJ1-1; D is undetermined. CDR3 size: 13 residues. In germline, CDR1 is MDHEN, CDR2 SYDVKM. The V end lost 4 bases, the J end lost 4 bases, and 10 bases lay between the germline ends.

The genes are TRBV5-4 and TRBJ2-3; TRBD1 agrees at 7 bases. CDR1 is SGHNT and CDR2 is YYREEE in the germline V gene (reference sequence). Germline trimming cut 4 bases from V and 4 bases from J; bases unmatched to any gene: 6. The CDR3 is 14 amino acids. The CDR3 coding sequence is TGTGCCAGCAGCAAAATACAGGGGTCAGATACGCAGTATTTT. Encoded protein: CASSKIQGSDTQYF.

The CDR3 DNA sequence: TGTGCCAGCAGTTTATCTCTCGAAGATACGCAGTATTTT. Translation: CASSLSLEDTQYF. The chain employs TRBV28 and TRBJ2-3; D unresolved. With 1 base removed from V and 5 bases from J, the gap between germline ends came to 7 bases. CDR3 size: 13 residues. Germline V gene sequence: CDR1 MDHEN, CDR2 SYDVKM.

Concerning this clone: Other DNA sequences of this sample code for an identical CDR3. The V gene is TRBV28, the J gene TRBJ2-3; D not certain. CDR1 is MDHEN, CDR2 SYDVKM, per germline. The ends were cut back, 4 bases at V and 1 base at J, with 9 bases in the middle. There are 14 residues in the CDR3. CDR3 DNA sequence: TGTGCCAGCAGTTCTGGTCAACGCACAGATACGCAGTATTTT. It translates to CASSSGQRTDTQYF.

The chain uses TRBV5-4 and TRBJ1-2; D gene uncertain. In germline, CDR1 is SGHNT, CDR2 YYREEE (reference sequence). V dropped 0 bases and J dropped 0 bases, with 9 bases sitting between them. There are 15 residues in the CDR3. The CDR3 here is CASSLGADSNYGYTF. The CDR3 region has the DNA TGTGCCAGCAGCTTGGGAGCAGATTCTAACTATGGCTACACCTTC.

The CDR3 loop is CASSFGDRAPGNTIYF. The CDR3 DNA reads TGCGCCAGCAGCTTTGGGGACAGGGCCCCCGGAAACACCATATATTTT. The chain combines TRBV5-1 with TRBJ1-3; 9 bases are shared with TRBD1. The CDR3 has 16 amino acids. Germline V CDR1 and CDR2: SGHRS, YFSETQ. With V trimmed by 2 bases and J by 4 bases, 7 bases remained unmatched. The full variable domain, in which reference TRBV5-1 and TRBJ1-3 provide the parts outside the CDR3, is KAGVTQTPRYLIKTRGQQVTLSCSPISGHRSVSWYQQTPGQGLQFLFEYFSETQRNKGNFPGRFSGRQFSNSRSEMNVSTLELGDSALYLCASSFGDRAPGNTIYFGEGSWLTVV.

The J gene is TRBJ1-1, the V gene TRBV7-8, with a possible D match to TRBD1 (6 bases). With 2 bases removed from V and 4 bases from J, the gap between germline ends came to 14 bases. Looked up from germline, CDR1 is SGHVS and CDR2 is FQNEAQ. The CDR3 is 15 amino acids. The CDR3 reads CASSLLAGAGTEAFF. CDR3 DNA: TGTGCCAGCAGCTTATTGGCAGGGGCGGGCACTGAAGCTTTCTTT.

This chain links TRBV4-3 with TRBJ2-1, with TRBD2 matching 8 bases. Losses at the gene ends were 1 base for V and 2 bases for J; bases not matched to a gene: 1. The CDR3 spans 15 residues. Germline-derived CDR1 and CDR2 are LGHNA and YSLEER. The CDR3: CASSQGREAYNEQFF. CDR3 DNA: TGCGCCAGCAGCCAAGGGCGGGAGGCCTACAATGAGCAGTTCTTC.

The genes are TRBV6-5 and TRBJ1-1, with unresolved D. V lost 2 bases to trimming and J lost 3 bases, with 13 bases between them. CDR1 and CDR2 (germline): MNHEY, SVGAGI. This CDR3 region has 15 residues. CDR3 nucleotides: TGTGCCAGCAGTTACGTGCGGGTTGAAGACACTGAAGCTTTCTTT. Protein sequence: CASSYVRVEDTEAFF.

The chain uses TRBV6-2 or TRBV6-3 and TRBJ2-7; D tentatively reads TRBD1 or TRBD2 (5 bases each). Germline loops: CDR1 MNHEY, CDR2 SVGEGT. The CDR3 consists of 18 residues. V gave up 7 bases and J gave up 3 bases, with 28 bases separating them. CDR3 DNA sequence: TGTGCCAGCACCCCTTTCGGGGCACCGAAACTCATCTACTACGAGCAGTACTTC. Translating it yields CASTPFGAPKLIYYEQYF.

This chain joins TRBV27 and TRBJ2-3; D is unresolved. Germline lookup yields CDR1 MNHEY and CDR2 SMNVEV (reference sequence). Trimming removed 7 bases at V and 1 base at J, with 9 bases between. The CDR3 is 13 amino acids. The CDR3 region has the DNA TGTGCCAGCACCTGGGCGGGCACAGATACGCAGTATTTT. Its protein is CASTWAGTDTQYF.

The chain has TRBV9 and TRBJ2-3; no clear D. Trimming took off 1 base at V and 6 bases at J, with 9 bases between the two ends. The CDR3 has 13 amino acids. CDR1 is SGDLS, CDR2 YYNGEE, per germline. This chain's CDR3 is CASSVFLEDTQYF. The CDR3 bases are TGTGCCAGCAGCGTATTTTTGGAGGATACGCAGTATTTT. Based on the CDR3 plus reference TRBV9 and TRBJ2-3, the full variable domain is DSGVTQTPKHLITATGQRVTLRCSPRSGDLSVYWYQQSLDQGLQFLIQYYNGEERAKGNILERFSAQQFPDLHSELNLSSLELGDSALYFCASSVFLEDTQYFGPGTRLTVL.

In this sample, this clone turned up many times. The chain combines TRBV9 with TRBJ1-3; TRBD1 matches at 9 bases. CDR1 and CDR2 from the germline V gene are SGDLS and YYNGEE. Trimming removed 7 bases from V and 4 bases from J; junction bases left unmatched: 3. This CDR3 is built from 13 residues. CDR3: CASGTGRGNTIYF. CDR3 bases: TGTGCCAGCGGGACAGGGAGGGGAAACACCATATATTTT.

V and J are TRBV15 and TRBJ1-1, with TRBD1 matching over 7 bases. Trimming took 0 bases from V and 8 from J; bases not matched to a gene: 12. Germline loops: CDR1 LNHNV, CDR2 YYDKDF (reference sequence). This CDR3 is 16 amino acids long. The CDR3: CATSRDWGGGPLEAFF. CDR3 nucleotide sequence: TGTGCCACCAGCAGAGATTGGGGAGGGGGCCCTTTAGAAGCTTTCTTT.